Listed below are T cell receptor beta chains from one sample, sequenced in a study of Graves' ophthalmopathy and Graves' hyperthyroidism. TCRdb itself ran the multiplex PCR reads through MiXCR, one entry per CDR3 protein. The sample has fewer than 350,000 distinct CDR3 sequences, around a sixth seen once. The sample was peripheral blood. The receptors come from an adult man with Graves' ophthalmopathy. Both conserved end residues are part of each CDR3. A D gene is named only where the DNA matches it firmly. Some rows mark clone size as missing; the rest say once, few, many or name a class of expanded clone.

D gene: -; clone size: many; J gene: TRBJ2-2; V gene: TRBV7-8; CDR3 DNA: TGTGCCAGCAGCGGCACCGGGACTAACACCGGGGAGCTGTTTTTT; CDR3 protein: CASSGTGTNTGELFF
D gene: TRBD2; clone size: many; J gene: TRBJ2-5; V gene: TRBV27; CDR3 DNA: TGTGCCAGCGGGGACCTAGCGGGAGGATCAGAGACCCAGTACTTC; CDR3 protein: CASGDLAGGSETQYF
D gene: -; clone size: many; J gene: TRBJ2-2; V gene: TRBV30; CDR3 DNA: TGTGCCTGGCAAAACACCGGGGAGCTGTTTTTT; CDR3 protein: CAWQNTGELFF
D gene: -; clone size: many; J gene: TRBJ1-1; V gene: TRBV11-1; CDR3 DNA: TGTGCCAGCAGCCCCTATCAGAAGGTAACGACGAACACTGAAGCTTTCTTT; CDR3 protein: CASSPYQKVTTNTEAFF
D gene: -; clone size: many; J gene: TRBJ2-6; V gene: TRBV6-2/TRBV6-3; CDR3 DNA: TGTGCCAGCAGTTACCCCACCCTCTCTGGGGCCAACGTCCTGACTTTC; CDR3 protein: CASSYPTLSGANVLTF
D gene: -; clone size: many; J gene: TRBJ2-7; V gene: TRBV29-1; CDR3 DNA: TGCAGCGTTGAATCGGCAGGGGAATCGTACGAGCAGTACTTC; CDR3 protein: CSVESAGESYEQYF
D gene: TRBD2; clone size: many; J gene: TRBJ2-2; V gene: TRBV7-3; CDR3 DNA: TGTGCCAGCAGCTCTGGACTAGCGGGGGCCGCGAACACCGGGGAGCTGTTTTTT; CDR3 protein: CASSSGLAGAANTGELFF
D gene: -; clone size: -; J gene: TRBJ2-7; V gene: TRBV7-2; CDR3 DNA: TGTGCCAGCAGCCAATCGGACGTGTCCTACGAGCAGTACTTC; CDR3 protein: CASSQSDVSYEQYF
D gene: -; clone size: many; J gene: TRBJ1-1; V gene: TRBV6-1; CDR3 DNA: TGTGCCAGCAGTGAATTTTATTCAGAAGCTTTCTTT; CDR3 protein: CASSEFYSEAFF
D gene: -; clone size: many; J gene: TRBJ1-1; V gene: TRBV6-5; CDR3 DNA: TGTGCCAGCAGGCCAGGGGCTGGGGACACTGAAGCTTTCTTT; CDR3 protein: CASRPGAGDTEAFF
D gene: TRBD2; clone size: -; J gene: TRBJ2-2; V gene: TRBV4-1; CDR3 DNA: TGCGCCAGCAGCCAAGACGGGGGGGCCGGGGAGCTGTTTTTT; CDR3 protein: CASSQDGGAGELFF
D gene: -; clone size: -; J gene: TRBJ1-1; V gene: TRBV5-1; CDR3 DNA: TGCGCCAGCAGCTCGACCAATCGGTACACTGAAGCTTTCTTT; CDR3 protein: CASSSTNRYTEAFF
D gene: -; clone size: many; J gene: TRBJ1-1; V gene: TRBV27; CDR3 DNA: TGTGCCAGCAGTTTAAGACAGGTTTCCGAAGCTTTCTTT; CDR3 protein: CASSLRQVSEAFF
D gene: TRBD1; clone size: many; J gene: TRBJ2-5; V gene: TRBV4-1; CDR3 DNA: TGCGCCAGCAGCCAAGAGCTCACAGGGGCCAGGACCCAGTACTTC; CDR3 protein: CASSQELTGARTQYF
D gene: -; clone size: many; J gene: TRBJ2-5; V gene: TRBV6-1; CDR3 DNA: TGTGCCAGCAGTGAAGCGGCGGAGCAAGAGACCCAGTACTTC; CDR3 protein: CASSEAAEQETQYF
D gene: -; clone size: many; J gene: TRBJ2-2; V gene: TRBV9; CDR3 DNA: TGTGCCAGCAGCGCAGGGACACACGGGGGGAAGAACACCGGGGAGCTGTTTTTT; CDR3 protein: CASSAGTHGGKNTGELFF
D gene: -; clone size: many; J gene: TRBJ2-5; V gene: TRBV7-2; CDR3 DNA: TGTGCCAGCAGCTTAGAAGGGTACCAAGAGACCCAGTACTTC; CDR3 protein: CASSLEGYQETQYF
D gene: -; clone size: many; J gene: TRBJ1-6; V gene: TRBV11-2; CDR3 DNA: TGTGCCAGCAGCTCTACAGGGAGGACGGGTAATTCACCCCTCCACTTT; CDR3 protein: CASSSTGRTGNSPLHF
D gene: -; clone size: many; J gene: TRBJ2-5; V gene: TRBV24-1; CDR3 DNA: TGTGCCACCAGTGACTCCGTCGGGGGGCCGGGACAAGAGACCCAGTACTTC; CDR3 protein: CATSDSVGGPGQETQYF
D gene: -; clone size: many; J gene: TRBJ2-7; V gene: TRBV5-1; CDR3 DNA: TGCGCCAGCAGCTTGGTCCGGGGATCCGACGAGCAGTACTTC; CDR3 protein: CASSLVRGSDEQYF
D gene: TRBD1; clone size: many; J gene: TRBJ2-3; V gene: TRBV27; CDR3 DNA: TGTGCCAGCAGCCCGGGACAGGGGATGGATACGCAGTATTTT; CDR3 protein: CASSPGQGMDTQYF
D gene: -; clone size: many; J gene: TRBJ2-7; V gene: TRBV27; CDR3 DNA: TGTGCCAGCAGTTTCGGGTCAGGCTACGAGCAGTACTTC; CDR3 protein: CASSFGSGYEQYF
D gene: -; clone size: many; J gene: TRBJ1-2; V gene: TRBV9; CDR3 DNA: TGTGCCAGCAGCGCCCCAGGGGCCCCCTATGGCTACACCTTC; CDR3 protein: CASSAPGAPYGYTF
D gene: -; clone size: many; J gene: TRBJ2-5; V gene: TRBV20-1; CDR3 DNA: TGCAGTGCTAGGACGGACAGACTCCAAGAGACCCAGTACTTC; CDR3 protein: CSARTDRLQETQYF
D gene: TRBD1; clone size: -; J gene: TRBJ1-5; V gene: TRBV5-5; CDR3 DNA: TGTGCCAGCAGCATCGGGGACAGGGGGGGAAATCAGCCCCAGCATTTT; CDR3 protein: CASSIGDRGGNQPQHF
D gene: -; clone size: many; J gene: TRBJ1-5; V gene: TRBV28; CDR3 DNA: TGTGCCAGCAGTCTGACAGAATCGTATCAGCCCCAGCATTTT; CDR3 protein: CASSLTESYQPQHF
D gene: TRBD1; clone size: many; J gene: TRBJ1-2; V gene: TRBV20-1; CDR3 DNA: TGCAGTGTCAAGCGTGGACAGGGCAACTATGGCTACACCTTC; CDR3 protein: CSVKRGQGNYGYTF
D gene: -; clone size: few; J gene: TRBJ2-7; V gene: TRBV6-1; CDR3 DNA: TGTGCCAGCAGTGAACCCCGTGGGCTCCCCTACGAGCAGTACTTC; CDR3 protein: CASSEPRGLPYEQYF